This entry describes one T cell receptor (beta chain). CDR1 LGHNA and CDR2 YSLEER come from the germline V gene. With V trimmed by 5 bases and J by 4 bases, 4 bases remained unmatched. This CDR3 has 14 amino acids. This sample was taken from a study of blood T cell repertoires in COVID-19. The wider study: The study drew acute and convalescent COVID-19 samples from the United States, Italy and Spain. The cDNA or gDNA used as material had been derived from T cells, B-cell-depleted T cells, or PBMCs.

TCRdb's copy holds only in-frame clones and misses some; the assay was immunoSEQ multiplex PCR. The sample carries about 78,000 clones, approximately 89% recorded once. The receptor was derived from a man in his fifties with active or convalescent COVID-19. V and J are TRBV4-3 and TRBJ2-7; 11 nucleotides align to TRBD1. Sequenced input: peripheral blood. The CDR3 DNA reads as TGCGCCAGCAGCGGGGGACAGGGGGATTACGAGCAGTACTTC. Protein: CASSGGQGDYEQYF.